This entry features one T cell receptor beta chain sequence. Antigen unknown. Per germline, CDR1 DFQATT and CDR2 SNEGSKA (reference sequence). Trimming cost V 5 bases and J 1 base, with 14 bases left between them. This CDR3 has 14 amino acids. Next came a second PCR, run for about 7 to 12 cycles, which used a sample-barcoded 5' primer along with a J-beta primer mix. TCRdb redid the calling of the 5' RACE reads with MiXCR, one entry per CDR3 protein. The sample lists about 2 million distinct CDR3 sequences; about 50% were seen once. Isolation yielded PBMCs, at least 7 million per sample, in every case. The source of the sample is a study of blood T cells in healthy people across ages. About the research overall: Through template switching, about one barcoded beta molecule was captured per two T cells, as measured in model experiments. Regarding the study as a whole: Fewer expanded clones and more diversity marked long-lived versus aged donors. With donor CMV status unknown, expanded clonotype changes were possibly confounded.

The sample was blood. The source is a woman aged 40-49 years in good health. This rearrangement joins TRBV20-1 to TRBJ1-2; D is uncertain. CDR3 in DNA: TGCAGTGCTGAGTCTATTGGTTTTAACTATGGCTACACCTTC. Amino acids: CSAESIGFNYGYTF.